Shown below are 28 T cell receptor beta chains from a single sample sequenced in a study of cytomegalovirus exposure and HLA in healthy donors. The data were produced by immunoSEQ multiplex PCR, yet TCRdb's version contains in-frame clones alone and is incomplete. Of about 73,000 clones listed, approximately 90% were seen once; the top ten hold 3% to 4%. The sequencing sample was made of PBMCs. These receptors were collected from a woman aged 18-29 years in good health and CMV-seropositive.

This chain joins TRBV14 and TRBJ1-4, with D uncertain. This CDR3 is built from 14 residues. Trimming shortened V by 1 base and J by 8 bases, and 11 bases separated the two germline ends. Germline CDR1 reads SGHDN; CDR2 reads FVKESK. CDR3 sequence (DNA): TGTGCCAGCAGCCAAGCAATCCCCGGGGAAAAACTGTTTTTT. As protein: CASSQAIPGEKLFF.

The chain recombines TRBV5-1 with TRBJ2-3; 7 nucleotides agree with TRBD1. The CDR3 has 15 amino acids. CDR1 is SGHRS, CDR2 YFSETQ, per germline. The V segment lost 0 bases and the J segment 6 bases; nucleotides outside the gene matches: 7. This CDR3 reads CASSLGDRDLDTQYF. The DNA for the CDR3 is TGCGCCAGCAGCTTGGGCGACAGGGATTTGGATACGCAGTATTTT.

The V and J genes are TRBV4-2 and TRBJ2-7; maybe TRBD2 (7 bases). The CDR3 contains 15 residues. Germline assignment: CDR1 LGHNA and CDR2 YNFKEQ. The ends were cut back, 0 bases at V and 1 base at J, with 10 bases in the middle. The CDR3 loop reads CASSQEGGASYEQYF. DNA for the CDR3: TGTGCCAGCAGCCAAGAGGGGGGGGCGTCCTACGAGCAGTACTTC.

CDR3 in DNA: TGCAGTGCTAGGAGCGGGAGTTTTACGTTCTTC. Amino acids: CSARSGSFTFF. This rearrangement joins TRBV20-1 to TRBJ2-1; 8 bases fit TRBD2. This CDR3 comprises 11 residues. Germline assignment: CDR1 DFQATT and CDR2 SNEGSKA (reference sequence). The trim removed 3 bases at V and 15 bases at J, leaving 7 bases unmatched.

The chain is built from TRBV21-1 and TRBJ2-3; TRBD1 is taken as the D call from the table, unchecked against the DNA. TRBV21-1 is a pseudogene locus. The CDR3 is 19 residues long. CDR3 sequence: CASSKATDKGPPFTDTQYF. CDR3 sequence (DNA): TGTGCCAGCAGCAAAGCGACGGACAAGGGCCCCCCCTTCACAGATACGCAGTATTTT.

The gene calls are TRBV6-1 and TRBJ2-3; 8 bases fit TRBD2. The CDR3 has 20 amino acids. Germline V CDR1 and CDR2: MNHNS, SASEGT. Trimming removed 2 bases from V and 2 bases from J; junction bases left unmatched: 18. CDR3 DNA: TGTGCCAGCAGTGAAATACTAGCGGCCTACTTTAAAGCCGACACAGATACGCAGTATTTT. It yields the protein CASSEILAAYFKADTDTQYF.

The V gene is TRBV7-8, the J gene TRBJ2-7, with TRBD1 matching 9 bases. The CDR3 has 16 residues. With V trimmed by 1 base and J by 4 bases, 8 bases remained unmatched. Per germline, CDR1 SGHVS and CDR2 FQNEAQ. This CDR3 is CASSLGASTGGYEQYF. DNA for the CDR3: TGTGCCAGCAGCTTAGGAGCATCGACAGGGGGGTACGAGCAGTACTTC.

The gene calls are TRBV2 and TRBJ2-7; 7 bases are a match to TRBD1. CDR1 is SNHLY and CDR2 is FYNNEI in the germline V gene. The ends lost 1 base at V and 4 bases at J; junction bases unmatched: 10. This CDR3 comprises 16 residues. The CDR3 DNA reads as TGTGCCAGCAGTGAAGGGACAGGCCTCGAGGGGTACGAGCAGTACTTC. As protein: CASSEGTGLEGYEQYF.

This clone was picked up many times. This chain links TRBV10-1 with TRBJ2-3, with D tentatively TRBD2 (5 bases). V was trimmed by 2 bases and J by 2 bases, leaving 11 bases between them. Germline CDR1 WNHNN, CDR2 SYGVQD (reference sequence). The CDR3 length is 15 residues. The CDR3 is CASSEGIRDTDTQYF. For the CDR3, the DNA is TGCGCCAGCAGTGAGGGAATCCGGGACACAGATACGCAGTATTTT.

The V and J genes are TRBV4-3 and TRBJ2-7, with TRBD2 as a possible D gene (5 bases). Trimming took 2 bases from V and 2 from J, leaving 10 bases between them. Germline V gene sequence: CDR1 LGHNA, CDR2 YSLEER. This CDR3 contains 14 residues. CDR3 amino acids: CASSQLGGPYEQYF. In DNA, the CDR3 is TGCGCCAGCAGCCAACTCGGAGGACCCTACGAGCAGTACTTC.

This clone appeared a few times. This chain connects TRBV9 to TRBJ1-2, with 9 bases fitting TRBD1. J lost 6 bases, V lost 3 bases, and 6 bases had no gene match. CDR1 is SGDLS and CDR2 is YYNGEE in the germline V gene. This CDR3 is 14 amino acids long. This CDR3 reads CASSAIQGAHGYTF. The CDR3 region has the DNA TGTGCCAGCAGCGCGATACAGGGGGCGCATGGCTACACCTTC.

CDR3 sequence (DNA): TGTGCCAGCAGCTTTGGCGGCCTGCTTACAGATACGCAGTATTTT. Translation: CASSFGGLLTDTQYF. V and J are TRBV5-5 and TRBJ2-3; D ambiguous. Germline CDR1 and CDR2: SGHKS and YYEKEE (reference sequence). There are 15 residues in the CDR3. The V end lost 2 bases, the J end lost 3 bases, and 13 bases lay between the germline ends.

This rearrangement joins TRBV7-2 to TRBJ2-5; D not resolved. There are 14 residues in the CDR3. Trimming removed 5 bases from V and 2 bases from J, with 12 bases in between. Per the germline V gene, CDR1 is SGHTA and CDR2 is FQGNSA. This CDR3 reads CASSEPGGQETQYF. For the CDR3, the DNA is TGTGCCAGCAGCGAACCGGGTGGGCAAGAGACCCAGTACTTC.

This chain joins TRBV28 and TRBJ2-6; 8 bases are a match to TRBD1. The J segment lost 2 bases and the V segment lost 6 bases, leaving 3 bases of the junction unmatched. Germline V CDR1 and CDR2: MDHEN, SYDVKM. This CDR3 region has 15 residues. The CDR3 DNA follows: TGTGCCAGCAGCACACAGGGGGCTGGGGCCAACGTCCTGACTTTC. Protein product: CASSTQGAGANVLTF.

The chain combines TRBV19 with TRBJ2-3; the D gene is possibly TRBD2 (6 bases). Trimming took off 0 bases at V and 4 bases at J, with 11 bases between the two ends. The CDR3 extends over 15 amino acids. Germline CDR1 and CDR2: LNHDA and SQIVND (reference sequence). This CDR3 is CASSIERDHSDTQYF. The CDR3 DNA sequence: TGTGCCAGTAGTATAGAGCGGGACCATTCAGATACGCAGTATTTT.

In DNA, the CDR3 is TGTGCCAGCAGCTTAGTTACGGGACTAACAGATACGCAGTATTTT. Its protein product is CASSLVTGLTDTQYF. The rearrangement links TRBV7-2 to TRBJ2-3; 7 bases are shared with TRBD2. This CDR3 contains 15 residues. V lost 1 base, J lost 3 bases, and 4 bases stayed unmatched. Germline CDR1 SGHTA, CDR2 FQGNSA.

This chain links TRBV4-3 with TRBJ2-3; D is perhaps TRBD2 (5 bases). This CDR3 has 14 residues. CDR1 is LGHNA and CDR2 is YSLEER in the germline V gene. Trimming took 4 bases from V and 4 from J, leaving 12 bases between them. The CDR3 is CASSPREGSDTQYF. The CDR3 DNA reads TGCGCCAGCAGCCCGAGGGAAGGGTCAGATACGCAGTATTTT.

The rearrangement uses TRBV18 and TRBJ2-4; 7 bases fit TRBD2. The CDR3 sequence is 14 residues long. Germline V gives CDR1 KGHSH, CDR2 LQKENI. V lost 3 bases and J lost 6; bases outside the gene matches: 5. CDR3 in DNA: TGTGCCAGCTCACCGGGGGGGAGTAGAAACATTCAGTACTTC. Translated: CASSPGGSRNIQYF.

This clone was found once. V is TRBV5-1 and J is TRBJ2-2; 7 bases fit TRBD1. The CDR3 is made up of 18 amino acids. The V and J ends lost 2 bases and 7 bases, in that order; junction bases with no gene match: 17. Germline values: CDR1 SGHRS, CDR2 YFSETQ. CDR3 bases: TGCGCCAGCAGCTTCCGCCTAAGCAGGGACAGAGCTGGCGGGGAGCTGTTTTTT. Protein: CASSFRLSRDRAGGELFF. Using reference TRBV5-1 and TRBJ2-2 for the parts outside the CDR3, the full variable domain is KAGVTQTPRYLIKTRGQQVTLSCSPISGHRSVSWYQQTPGQGLQFLFEYFSETQRNKGNFPGRFSGRQFSNSRSEMNVSTLELGDSALYLCASSFRLSRDRAGGELFFGEGSRLTVL.

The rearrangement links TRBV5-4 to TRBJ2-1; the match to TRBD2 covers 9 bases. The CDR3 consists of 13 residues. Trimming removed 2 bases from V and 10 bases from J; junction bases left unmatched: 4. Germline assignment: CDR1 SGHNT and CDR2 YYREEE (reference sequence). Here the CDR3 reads CASSFPSGVEQFF. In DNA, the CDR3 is TGTGCCAGCAGCTTCCCTAGCGGGGTCGAGCAGTTCTTC.

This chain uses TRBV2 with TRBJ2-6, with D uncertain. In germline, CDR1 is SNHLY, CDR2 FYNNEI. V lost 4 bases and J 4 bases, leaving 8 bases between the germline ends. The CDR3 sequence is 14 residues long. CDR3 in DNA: TGTGCCAGCAGTGTTTCTAGGGGGGCCAACGTCCTGACTTTC. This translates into CASSVSRGANVLTF.

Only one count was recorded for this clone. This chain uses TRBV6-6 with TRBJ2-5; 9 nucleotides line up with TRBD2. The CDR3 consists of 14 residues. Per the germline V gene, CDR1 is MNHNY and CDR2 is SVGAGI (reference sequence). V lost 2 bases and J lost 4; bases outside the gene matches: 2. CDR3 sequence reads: CASSYGRGGETQYF. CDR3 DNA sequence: TGTGCCAGCAGTTACGGGCGGGGGGGAGAGACCCAGTACTTC.

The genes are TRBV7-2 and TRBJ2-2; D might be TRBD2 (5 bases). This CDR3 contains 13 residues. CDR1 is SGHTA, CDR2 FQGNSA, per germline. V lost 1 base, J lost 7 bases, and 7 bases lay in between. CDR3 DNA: TGTGCCAGCAGCTTAGTTCGGGGCGGGGAGCTGTTTTTT. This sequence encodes CASSLVRGGELFF. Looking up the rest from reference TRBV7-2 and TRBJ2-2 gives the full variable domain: GAGVSQSPSNKVTEKGKDVELRCDPISGHTALYWYRQSLGQGLEFLIYFQGNSAPDKSGLPSDRFSAERTGGSVSTLTIQRTQQEDSAVYLCASSLVRGGELFFGEGSRLTVL.

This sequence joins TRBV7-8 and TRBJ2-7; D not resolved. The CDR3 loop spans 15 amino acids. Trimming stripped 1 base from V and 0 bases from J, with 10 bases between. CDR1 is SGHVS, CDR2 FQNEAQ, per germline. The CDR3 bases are TGTGCCAGCAGCTTAGGGGTCAGGTACTCCTACGAGCAGTACTTC. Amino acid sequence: CASSLGVRYSYEQYF. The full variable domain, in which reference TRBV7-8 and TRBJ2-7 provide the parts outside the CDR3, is GAGVSQSPRYKVAKRGQDVALRCDPISGHVSLFWYQQALGQGPEFLTYFQNEAQLDKSGLPSDRFFAERPEGSVSTLKIQRTQQEDSAVYLCASSLGVRYSYEQYFGPGTRLTVT.

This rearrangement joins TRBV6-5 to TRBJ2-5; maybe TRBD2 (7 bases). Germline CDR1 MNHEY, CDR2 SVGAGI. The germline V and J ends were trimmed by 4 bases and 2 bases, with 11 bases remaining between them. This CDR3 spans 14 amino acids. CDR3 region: CASSFGGAQETQYF. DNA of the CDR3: TGTGCCAGCAGTTTTGGGGGGGCTCAAGAGACCCAGTACTTC.

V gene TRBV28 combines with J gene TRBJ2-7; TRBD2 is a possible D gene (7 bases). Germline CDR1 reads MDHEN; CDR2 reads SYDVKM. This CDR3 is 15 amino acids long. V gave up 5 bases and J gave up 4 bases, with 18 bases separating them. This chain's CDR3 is CASSLAGAGKYEQYF. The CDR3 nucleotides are TGTGCCAGCAGTCTCGCGGGGGCGGGTAAATACGAGCAGTACTTC.

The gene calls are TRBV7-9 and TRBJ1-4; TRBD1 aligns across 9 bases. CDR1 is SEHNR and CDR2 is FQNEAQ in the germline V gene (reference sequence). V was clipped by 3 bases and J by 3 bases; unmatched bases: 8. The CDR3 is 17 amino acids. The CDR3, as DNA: TGTGCCAGCAGCTTGGGGACAGGGAATACTGCTAATGAAAAACTGTTTTTT. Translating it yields CASSLGTGNTANEKLFF. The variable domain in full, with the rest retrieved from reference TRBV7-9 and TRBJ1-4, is DTGVSQNPRHKITKRGQNVTFRCDPISEHNRLYWYRQTLGQGPEFLTYFQNEAQLEKSRLLSDRFSAERPKGSFSTLEIQRTEQGDSAMYLCASSLGTGNTANEKLFFGSGTQLSVL.

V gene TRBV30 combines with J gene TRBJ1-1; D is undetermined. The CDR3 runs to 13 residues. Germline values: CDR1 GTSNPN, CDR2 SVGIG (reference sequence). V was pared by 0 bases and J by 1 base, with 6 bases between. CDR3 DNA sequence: TGTGCCTGGAGTGTAAACGGGAACACTGAAGCTTTCTTT. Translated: CAWSVNGNTEAFF.